These T cell receptor beta chains were read from a single sample in a study of T cells after yellow fever vaccination. From the 5' RACE reads, TCRdb called clonotypes with MiXCR, one entry per CDR3 protein. Of over 250,000 distinct CDR3 sequences listed, 4.1% were seen once; the top ten hold 20% to 25%. This material consisted of PBMCs, taken 5 days after the yellow fever booster vaccination. Receptors originate from a man aged 18 to 35 who received the YFV17D yellow fever vaccine. Both conserved end residues are trimmed from each CDR3. Each record gives: CDR3 protein, J gene, V gene.

ASSDTGWDTEAF,TRBJ1-1,TRBV6-1
ASSLATDGLNMNTEAF,TRBJ1-1,TRBV5-1
ASSFLGLQNTEAF,TRBJ1-1,TRBV5-5
ASRGRTGRGELF,TRBJ2-2,TRBV12-3/TRBV12-4
ASSLATVEAF,TRBJ1-1,TRBV7-8
ASSSYLTASYEQY,TRBJ2-7,TRBV7-2
ASSRTSEAYNEQF,TRBJ2-1,TRBV7-2
SATSPGQGNTEAF,TRBJ1-1,TRBV20-1
ASSAVERTYGYT,TRBJ1-2,TRBV6-1
ASSAPRLAASGDTQY,TRBJ2-3,TRBV2
ASSGGRTTDTQY,TRBJ2-3,TRBV5-1
ASSPRREETQY,TRBJ2-5,TRBV18
ASSAGQGSTDTQY,TRBJ2-3,TRBV7-2
ASITTGLPHEQY,TRBJ2-7,TRBV6-1
ASSDRDTEAF,TRBJ1-1,TRBV12-3/TRBV12-4
ASSLAPGQENTEAF,TRBJ1-1,TRBV7-9
ASSVGLAGRETQY,TRBJ2-5,TRBV9
ASSPGLAGFTDTQY,TRBJ2-3,TRBV5-1
ASSEPKGRGNQPQH,TRBJ1-5,TRBV10-2
ASSYSSGGNGETQY,TRBJ2-5,TRBV6-5
ASSFGVSGEQY,TRBJ2-7,TRBV27
ASSFTGSDVWQY,TRBJ2-7,TRBV12-3/TRBV12-4
ASSQDLARASNQPQH,TRBJ1-5,TRBV4-2
ASGRYNSPLH,TRBJ1-6,TRBV11-2
ASSQAEGGETQY,TRBJ2-5,TRBV3-1
ASSLDTSNYGYT,TRBJ1-2,TRBV7-2
ASSLLALAGAWGETQY,TRBJ2-5,TRBV7-2
ASSQDTVHQPQH,TRBJ1-5,TRBV4-3
SAGLFRDEAF,TRBJ1-1,TRBV20-1
ASSIQGTVNTEAF,TRBJ1-1,TRBV7-9
ASSLFGEEEQF,TRBJ2-1,TRBV5-6
ASSFGTSITQY,TRBJ2-5,TRBV14
ASSSSDTGELF,TRBJ2-2,TRBV5-1
ASSLLGRYQETQY,TRBJ2-5,TRBV7-6
ASSQWEDGTEAF,TRBJ1-1,TRBV4-1
ASSERLSLAKNIQY,TRBJ2-4,TRBV2
ASSLAGAGYT,TRBJ1-2,TRBV12-3/TRBV12-4
ASSQDMAGGAQSPLH,TRBJ1-6,TRBV14
ASSLGDSPLH,TRBJ1-6,TRBV7-9
ASSIDPGRIRTEAF,TRBJ1-1,TRBV19
ASRPGAAEAF,TRBJ1-1,TRBV12-3/TRBV12-4
ASSLTTGGYTGELF,TRBJ2-2,TRBV11-2
ASSMSRDNTREEAGELF,TRBJ2-2,TRBV6-5
ASSPTGSRMEY,TRBJ2-3,TRBV27
AISDGLTQY,TRBJ2-5,TRBV10-3
ASSLGPPEDWGTDTQY,TRBJ2-3,TRBV5-6
ASSYPSTGEETQY,TRBJ2-5,TRBV6-2/TRBV6-3